This TCR beta chain was identified in a study of T-cell reconstitution after alpha-beta-depleted transplantation in children. Study results and caveats: One year post-transplant, T-cell counts and diversity were largely derived from T cells produced anew. TCRbeta diversity was high at day 60 in some patients (a result of surviving recipient T cells and thymic progenitors). Several hundred rapidly expanded clones from non-depleted graft cells reportedly supplied alpha-beta T cells about two months post-transplant.

This clonotype was counted ten times or more. Its antigen is as yet unknown. Preparation of the TCRbeta library involved a method that used unique molecular identifiers. TCRdb analysed the PCR reads with MiXCR anew, one entry per CDR3 protein. The sample shows 220,000 or so distinct CDR3 sequences, 7.5% to 9.5% of them seen only once. The CDR3 has 14 residues. In germline, CDR1 is SGHTA, CDR2 FQGNSA. V shed 5 bases and J 8 bases; nucleotides not matched to a gene: 7. Source: PBMCs, mostly from graft donor cells, taken 180 days after TCRalphabeta/CD19-depleted stem cell transplant. The receptor was derived from a male patient younger than 18 who had a stem cell transplant for acute lymphoblastic leukemia, so the T cells may come from the graft donor. The chain uses TRBV7-2 and TRBJ2-4; 9 bases agree with TRBD1. The CDR3 here is CASSAGQGIDIQYF. The CDR3 nucleotides are TGTGCCAGCAGCGCGGGACAGGGAATAGACATTCAGTACTTC.